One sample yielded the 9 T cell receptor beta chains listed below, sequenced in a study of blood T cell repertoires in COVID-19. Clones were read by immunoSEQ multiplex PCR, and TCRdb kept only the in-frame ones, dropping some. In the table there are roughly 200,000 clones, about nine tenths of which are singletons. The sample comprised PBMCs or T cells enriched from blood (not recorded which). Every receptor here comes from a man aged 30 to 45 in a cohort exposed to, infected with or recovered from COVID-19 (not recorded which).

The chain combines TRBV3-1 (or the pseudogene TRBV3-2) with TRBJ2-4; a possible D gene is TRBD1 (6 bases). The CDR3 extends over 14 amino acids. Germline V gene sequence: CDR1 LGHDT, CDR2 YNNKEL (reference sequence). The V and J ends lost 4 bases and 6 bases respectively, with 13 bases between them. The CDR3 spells CASSPRGRLNIQYF. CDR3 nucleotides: TGTGCCAGCAGCCCCAGGGGCAGGTTAAACATTCAGTACTTC.

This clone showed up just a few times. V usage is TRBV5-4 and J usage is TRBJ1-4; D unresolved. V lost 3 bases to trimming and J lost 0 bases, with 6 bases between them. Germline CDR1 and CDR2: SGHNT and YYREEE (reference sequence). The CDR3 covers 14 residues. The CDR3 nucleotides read TGTGCCAGCAGCTCGGGAGCAACTAATGAAAAACTGTTTTTT. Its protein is CASSSGATNEKLFF.

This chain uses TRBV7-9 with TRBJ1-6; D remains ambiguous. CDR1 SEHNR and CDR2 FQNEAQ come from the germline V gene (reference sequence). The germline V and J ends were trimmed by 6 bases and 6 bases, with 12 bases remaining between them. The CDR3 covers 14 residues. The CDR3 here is CASRRESFNSPLHF. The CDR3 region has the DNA TGTGCCAGCAGGAGAGAGAGTTTTAATTCACCCCTCCACTTT. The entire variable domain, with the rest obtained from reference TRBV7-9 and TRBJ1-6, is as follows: DTGVSQNPRHKITKRGQNVTFRCDPISEHNRLYWYRQTLGQGPEFLTYFQNEAQLEKSRLLSDRFSAERPKGSFSTLEIQRTEQGDSAMYLCASRRESFNSPLHFGNGTRLTVT.

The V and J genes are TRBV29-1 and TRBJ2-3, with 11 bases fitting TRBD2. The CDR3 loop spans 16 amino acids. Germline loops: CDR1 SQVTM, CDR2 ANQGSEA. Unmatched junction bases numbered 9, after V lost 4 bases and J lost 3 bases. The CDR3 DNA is TGCAGCGTTGTTCCCCCAACTAGCGGGAGAACAGATACGCAGTATTTT. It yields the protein CSVVPPTSGRTDTQYF.

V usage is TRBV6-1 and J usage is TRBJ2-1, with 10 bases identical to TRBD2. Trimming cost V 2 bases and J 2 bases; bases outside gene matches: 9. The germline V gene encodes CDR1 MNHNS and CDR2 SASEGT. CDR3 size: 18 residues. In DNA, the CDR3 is TGTGCCAGCAGTGAAAAACTAAGCGGGAGGGCCCCCTACAATGAGCAGTTCTTC. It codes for CASSEKLSGRAPYNEQFF.

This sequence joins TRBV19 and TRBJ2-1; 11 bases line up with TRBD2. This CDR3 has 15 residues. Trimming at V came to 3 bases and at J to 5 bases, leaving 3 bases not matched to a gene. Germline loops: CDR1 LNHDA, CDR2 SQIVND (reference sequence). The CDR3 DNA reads TGTGCCAGTAGTATGGGGACTAGCGGTCACAATGAGCAGTTCTTC. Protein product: CASSMGTSGHNEQFF. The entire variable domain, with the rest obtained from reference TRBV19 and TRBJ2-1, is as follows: DGGITQSPKYLFRKEGQNVTLSCEQNLNHDAMYWYRQDPGQGLRLIYYSQIVNDFQKGDIAEGYSVSREKKESFPLTVTSAQKNPTAFYLCASSMGTSGHNEQFFGPGTRLTVL.

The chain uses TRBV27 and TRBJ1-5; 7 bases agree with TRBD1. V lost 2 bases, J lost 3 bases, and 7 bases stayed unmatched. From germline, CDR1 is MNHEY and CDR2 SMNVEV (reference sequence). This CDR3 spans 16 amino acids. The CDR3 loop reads CASSLMAGGINQPQHF. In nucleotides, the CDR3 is TGTGCCAGCAGTTTAATGGCAGGGGGAATCAATCAGCCCCAGCATTTT.

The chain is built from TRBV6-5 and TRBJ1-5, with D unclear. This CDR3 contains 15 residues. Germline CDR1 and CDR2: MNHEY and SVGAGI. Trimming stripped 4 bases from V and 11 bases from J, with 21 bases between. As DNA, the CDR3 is TGTGCCAGCAGTTTATCCGGGAGGGAAATAAGGACCCAGCATTTT. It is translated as CASSLSGREIRTQHF.

Here the CDR3 DNA reads TGTGCCAGCAGCCAATATAATTCACCCCTCCACTTT. It encodes CASSQYNSPLHF. V is TRBV12-3 or TRBV12-4 and J is TRBJ1-6, with D uncertain. The V gene lost 6 bases and the J gene lost 4 bases, with 4 bases spanning the gap. This CDR3 comprises 12 residues.